This paragraph reports one T cell receptor (beta chain). The antigen is unknown. Using immunoSEQ multiplex PCR, the repertoire was profiled, and TCRdb retains in-frame clones only, with some absent. The sample carries a few hundred thousand clones, around 91% recorded once. The sample belongs to a study of Ad26.COV2.S vaccination and SARS-CoV-2 variants. Across the whole study: COV1001, an Ad26.COV2.S trial, supplied this vaccine-arm donor.

Study findings and constraints: Responses of T cells in total may have been underestimated by the TCR breadth and depth analyses. The placebo group had lower spike-specific TCR breadth than the vaccine recipients did.

The treatment is: some 19 received Ad26.COV2.S at low or high dose, single or two shots; 5 received placebo; per-sample allocation not given. Sample collection was performed on day 63 after the first vaccine or placebo injection. The CDR3 is made up of 13 amino acids. The ends were cut back, 3 bases at V and 0 bases at J, with 5 bases in the middle. The sample here was peripheral blood, taken in a trial of Ad26.COV2.S vaccine versus placebo. The clonotype was recovered from a person between 18 and 59 years old who received the Ad26.COV2.S COVID-19 vaccine or a placebo. The rearrangement links TRBV12-3 or TRBV12-4 to TRBJ1-2; D is uncertain. CDR3 DNA sequence: TGTGCCAGCAGTTTTGAGTCTAACTATGGCTACACCTTC. This encodes CASSFESNYGYTF.